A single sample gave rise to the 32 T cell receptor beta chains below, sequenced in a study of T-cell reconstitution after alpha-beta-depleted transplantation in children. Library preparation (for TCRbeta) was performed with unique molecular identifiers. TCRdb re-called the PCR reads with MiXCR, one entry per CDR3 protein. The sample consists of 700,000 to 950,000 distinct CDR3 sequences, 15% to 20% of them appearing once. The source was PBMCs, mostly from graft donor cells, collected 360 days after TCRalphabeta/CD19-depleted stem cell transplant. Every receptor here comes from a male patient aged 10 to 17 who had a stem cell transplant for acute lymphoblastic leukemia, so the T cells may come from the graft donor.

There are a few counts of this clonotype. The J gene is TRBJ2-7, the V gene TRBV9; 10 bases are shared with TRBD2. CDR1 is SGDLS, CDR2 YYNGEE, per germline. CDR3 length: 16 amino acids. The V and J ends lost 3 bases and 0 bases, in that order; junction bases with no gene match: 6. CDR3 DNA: TGTGCCAGCAGCGCAAACCCTAGCGGGAGCTCCTACGAGCAGTACTTC. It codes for CASSANPSGSSYEQYF.

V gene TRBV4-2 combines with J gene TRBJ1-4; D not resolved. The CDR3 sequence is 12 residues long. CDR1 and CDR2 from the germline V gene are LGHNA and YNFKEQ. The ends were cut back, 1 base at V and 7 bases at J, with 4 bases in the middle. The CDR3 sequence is CASSQVSEKLFF. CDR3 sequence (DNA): TGTGCCAGCAGCCAAGTCAGTGAAAAACTGTTTTTT.

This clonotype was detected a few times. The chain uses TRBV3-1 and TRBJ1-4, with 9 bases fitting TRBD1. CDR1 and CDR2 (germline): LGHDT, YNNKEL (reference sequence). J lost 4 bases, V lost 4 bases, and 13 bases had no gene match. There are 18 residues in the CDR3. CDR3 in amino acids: CASSLLGQGTGGNEKLFF. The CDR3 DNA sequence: TGTGCCAGCAGCCTCCTGGGACAGGGAACCGGTGGTAATGAAAAACTGTTTTTT.

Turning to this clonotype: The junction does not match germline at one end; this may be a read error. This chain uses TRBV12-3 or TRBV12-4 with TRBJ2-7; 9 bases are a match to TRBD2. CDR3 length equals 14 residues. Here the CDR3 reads CASRLAGAADEQYF. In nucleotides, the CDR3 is TGTGCCAGCAGGTTAGCGGGAGCTGCTGACGAGCAGTACTTC.

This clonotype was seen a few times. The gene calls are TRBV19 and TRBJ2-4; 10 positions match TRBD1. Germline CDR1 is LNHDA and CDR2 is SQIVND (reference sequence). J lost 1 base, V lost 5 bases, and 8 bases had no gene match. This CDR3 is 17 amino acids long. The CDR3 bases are TGTGCCAGTAGTCCTATGGACAGGGGGAGGGCCAAAAACATTCAGTACTTC. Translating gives CASSPMDRGRAKNIQYF. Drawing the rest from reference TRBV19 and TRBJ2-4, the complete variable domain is DGGITQSPKYLFRKEGQNVTLSCEQNLNHDAMYWYRQDPGQGLRLIYYSQIVNDFQKGDIAEGYSVSREKKESFPLTVTSAQKNPTAFYLCASSPMDRGRAKNIQYFGAGTRLSVL.

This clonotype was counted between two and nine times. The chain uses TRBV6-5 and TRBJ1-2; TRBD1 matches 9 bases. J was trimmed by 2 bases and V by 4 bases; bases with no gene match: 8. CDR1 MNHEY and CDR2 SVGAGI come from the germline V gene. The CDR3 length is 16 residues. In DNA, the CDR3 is TGTGCCAGCAGTTTCCTCGGGGACAGGGCGAACTATGGCTACACCTTC. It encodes CASSFLGDRANYGYTF.

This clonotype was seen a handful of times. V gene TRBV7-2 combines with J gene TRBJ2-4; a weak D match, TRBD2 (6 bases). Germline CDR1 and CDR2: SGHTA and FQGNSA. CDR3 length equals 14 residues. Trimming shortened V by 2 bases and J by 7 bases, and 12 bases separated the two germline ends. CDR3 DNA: TGTGCCAGCAGCTTATGGGGGGTGGAGAACATTCAGTACTTC. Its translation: CASSLWGVENIQYF.

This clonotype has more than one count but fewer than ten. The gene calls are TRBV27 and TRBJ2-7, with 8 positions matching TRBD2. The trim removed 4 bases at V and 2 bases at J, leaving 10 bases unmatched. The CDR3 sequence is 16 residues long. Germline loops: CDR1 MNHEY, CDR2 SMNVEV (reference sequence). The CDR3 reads CASSWTGTRIPYEQYF. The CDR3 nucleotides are TGTGCCAGCAGTTGGACCGGGACTAGAATCCCCTACGAGCAGTACTTC.

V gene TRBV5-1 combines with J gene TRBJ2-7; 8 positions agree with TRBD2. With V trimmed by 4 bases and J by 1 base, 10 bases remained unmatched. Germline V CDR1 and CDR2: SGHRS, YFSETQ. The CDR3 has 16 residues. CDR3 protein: CASSRSREGRSYEQYF. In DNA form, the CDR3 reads TGCGCCAGCAGCAGGAGCCGGGAGGGCCGGTCCTACGAGCAGTACTTC.

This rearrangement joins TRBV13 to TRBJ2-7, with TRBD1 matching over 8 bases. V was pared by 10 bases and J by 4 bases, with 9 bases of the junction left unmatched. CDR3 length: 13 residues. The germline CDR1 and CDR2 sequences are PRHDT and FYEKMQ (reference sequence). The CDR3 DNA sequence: TGTGCCAAAGACAGGGGCCGAGATTACGAGCAGTACTTC. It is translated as CAKDRGRDYEQYF. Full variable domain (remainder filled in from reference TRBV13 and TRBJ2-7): AAGVIQSPRHLIKEKRETATLKCYPIPRHDTVYWYQQGPGQDPQFLISFYEKMQSDKGSIPDRFSAQQFSDYHSELNMSSLELGDSALYFCAKDRGRDYEQYFGPGTRLTVT.

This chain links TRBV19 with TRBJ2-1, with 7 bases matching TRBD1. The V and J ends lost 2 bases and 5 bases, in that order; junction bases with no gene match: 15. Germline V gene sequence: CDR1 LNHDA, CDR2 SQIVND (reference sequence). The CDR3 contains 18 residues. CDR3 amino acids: CASSIILSVTGINNEQFF. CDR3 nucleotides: TGTGCCAGTAGTATAATATTATCGGTGACAGGGATCAACAATGAGCAGTTCTTC.

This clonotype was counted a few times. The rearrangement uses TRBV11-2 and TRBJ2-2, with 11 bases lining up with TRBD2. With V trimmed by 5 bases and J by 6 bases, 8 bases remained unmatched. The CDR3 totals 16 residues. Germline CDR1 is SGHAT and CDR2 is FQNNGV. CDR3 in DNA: TGTGCCAGCAGCGTAGGACTAGCGGGTCTTTCCGGGGAGCTGTTTTTT. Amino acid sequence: CASSVGLAGLSGELFF.

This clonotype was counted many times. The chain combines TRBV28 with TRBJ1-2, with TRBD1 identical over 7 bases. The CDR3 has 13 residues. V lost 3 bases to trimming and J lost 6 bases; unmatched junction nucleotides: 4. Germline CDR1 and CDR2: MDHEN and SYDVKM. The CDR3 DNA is TGTGCCAGCAGTTTTTTGGACAGGAATGGCTACACCTTC. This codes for CASSFLDRNGYTF.

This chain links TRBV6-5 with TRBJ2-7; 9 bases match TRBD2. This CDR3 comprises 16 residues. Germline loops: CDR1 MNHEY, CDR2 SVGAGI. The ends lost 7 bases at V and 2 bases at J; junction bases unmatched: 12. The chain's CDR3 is CASTLLAASGTYEQYF. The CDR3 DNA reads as TGTGCCAGCACTTTACTGGCGGCTAGCGGGACCTACGAGCAGTACTTC.

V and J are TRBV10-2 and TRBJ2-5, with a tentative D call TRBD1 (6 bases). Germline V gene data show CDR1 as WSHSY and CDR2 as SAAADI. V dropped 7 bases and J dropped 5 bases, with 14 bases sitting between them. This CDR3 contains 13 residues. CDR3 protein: CASIPDQGETQYF. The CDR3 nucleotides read TGCGCCAGCATCCCGGATCAGGGGGAGACCCAGTACTTC.

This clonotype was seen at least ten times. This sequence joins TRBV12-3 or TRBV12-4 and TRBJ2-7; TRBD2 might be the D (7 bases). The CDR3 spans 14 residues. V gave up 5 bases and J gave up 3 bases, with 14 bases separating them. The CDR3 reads CASSPRGAGYEQYF. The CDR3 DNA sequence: TGTGCCAGCAGTCCCCGGGGGGCCGGCTACGAGCAGTACTTC.

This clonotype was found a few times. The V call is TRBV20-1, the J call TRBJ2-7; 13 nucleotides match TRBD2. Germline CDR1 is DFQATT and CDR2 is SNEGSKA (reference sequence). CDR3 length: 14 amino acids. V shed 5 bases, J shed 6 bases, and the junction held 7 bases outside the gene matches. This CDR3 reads CSAHFRLAGGEQYF. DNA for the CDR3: TGCAGTGCTCATTTCCGACTAGCGGGAGGCGAGCAGTACTTC.

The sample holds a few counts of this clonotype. Written as DNA, the CDR3 is TGCGCCAGCAGCCAAGAGCGTACGAACACTGAAGCTTTCTTT. Its protein product is CASSQERTNTEAFF. V usage is TRBV4-1 and J usage is TRBJ1-1, with D unresolved. The CDR3 sequence is 14 residues long. Trimming took 0 bases from V and 1 from J, leaving 6 bases between them. Germline assignment: CDR1 MGHRA and CDR2 YSYEKL.

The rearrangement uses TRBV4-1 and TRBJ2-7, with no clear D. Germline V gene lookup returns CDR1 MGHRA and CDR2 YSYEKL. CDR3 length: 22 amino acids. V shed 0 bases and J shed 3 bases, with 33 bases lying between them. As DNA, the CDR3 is TGCGCCAGCAGCCAAGAATCCCGCATAGGGCTTTTGGTCGGGTCTAAATACTACGAGCAGTACTTC. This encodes CASSQESRIGLLVGSKYYEQYF.

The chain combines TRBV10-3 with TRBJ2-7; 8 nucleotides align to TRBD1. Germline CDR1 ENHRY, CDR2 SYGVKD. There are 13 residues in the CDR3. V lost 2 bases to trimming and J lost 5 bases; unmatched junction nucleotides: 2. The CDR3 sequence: CAISEQGANEQYF. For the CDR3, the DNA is TGTGCCATCAGTGAGCAGGGGGCAAACGAGCAGTACTTC.

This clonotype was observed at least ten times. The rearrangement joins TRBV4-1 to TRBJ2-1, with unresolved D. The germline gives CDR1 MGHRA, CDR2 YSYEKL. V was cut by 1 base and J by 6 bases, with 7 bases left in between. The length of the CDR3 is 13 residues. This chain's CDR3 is CASSQVSLNEQFF. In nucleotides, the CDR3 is TGCGCCAGCAGCCAAGTTTCTCTCAATGAGCAGTTCTTC.

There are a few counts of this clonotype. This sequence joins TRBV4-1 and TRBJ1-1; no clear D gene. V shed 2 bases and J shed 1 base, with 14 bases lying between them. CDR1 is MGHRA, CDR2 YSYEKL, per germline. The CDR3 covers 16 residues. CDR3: CASSQRRLAGNTEAFF. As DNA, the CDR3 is TGCGCCAGCAGCCAAAGGAGGCTAGCCGGGAACACTGAAGCTTTCTTT.

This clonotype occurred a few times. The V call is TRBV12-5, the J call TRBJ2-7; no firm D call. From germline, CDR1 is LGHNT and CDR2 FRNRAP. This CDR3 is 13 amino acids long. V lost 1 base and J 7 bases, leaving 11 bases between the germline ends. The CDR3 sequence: CASGLGGLLEQYF. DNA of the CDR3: TGTGCTAGTGGTTTGGGCGGCCTTTTAGAGCAGTACTTC.

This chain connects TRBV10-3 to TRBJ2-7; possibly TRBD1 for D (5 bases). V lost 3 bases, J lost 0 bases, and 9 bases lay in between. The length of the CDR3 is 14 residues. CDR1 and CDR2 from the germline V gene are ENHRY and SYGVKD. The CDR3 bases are TGTGCCATCAGTGACCAGGGCGGCTCCTACGAGCAGTACTTC. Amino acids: CAISDQGGSYEQYF.

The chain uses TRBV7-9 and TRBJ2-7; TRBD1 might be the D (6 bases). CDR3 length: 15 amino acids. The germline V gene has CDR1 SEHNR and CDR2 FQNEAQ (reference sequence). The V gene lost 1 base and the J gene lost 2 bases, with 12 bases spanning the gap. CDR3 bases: TGTGCCAGCAGCTTAGACCAGGGGCAGACCTACGAGCAGTACTTC. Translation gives CASSLDQGQTYEQYF. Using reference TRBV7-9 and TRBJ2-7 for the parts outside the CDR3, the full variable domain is DTGVSQNPRHKITKRGQNVTFRCDPISEHNRLYWYRQTLGQGPEFLTYFQNEAQLEKSRLLSDRFSAERPKGSFSTLEIQRTEQGDSAMYLCASSLDQGQTYEQYFGPGTRLTVT.

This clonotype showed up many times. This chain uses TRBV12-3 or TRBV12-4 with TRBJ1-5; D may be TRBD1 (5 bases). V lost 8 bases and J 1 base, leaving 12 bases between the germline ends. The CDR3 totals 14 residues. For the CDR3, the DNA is TGTGCCAGCTCCCTAAGGGGAAGCAATCAGCCCCAGCATTTT. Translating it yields CASSLRGSNQPQHF.

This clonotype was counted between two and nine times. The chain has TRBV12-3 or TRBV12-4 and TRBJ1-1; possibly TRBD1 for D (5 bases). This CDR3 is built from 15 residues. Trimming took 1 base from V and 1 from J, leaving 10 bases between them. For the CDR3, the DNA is TGTGCCAGCAGTTTAGTCGACAGTTGGAACACTGAAGCTTTCTTT. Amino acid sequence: CASSLVDSWNTEAFF.

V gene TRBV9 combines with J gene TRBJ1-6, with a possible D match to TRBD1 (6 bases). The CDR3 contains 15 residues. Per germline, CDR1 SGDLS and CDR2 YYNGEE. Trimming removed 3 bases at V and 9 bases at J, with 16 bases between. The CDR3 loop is CASSAHDRLFSPLHF. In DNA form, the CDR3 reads TGTGCCAGCAGCGCCCACGACAGGCTCTTTTCACCCCTCCACTTT. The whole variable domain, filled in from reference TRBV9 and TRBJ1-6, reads DSGVTQTPKHLITATGQRVTLRCSPRSGDLSVYWYQQSLDQGLQFLIQYYNGEERAKGNILERFSAQQFPDLHSELNLSSLELGDSALYFCASSAHDRLFSPLHFGNGTRLTVT.

This CDR3 reads CSVEQGRDTQYF. CDR3 in DNA: TGCAGCGTTGAGCAGGGGAGAGATACGCAGTATTTT. The V call is TRBV29-1, the J call TRBJ2-3; D perhaps matches TRBD1 (6 bases). Deletions cut 3 bases from V and 5 bases from J, with 9 bases between. The CDR3 has 12 amino acids. Germline V gene lookup returns CDR1 SQVTM and CDR2 ANQGSEA.

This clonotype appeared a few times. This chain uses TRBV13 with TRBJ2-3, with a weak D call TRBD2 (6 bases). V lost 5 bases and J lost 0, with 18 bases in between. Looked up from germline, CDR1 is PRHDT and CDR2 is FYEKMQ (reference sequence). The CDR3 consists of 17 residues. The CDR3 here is CASSTPGTWGSTDTQYF. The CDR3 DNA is TGTGCCAGCAGCACCCCCGGGACTTGGGGGAGCACAGATACGCAGTATTTT.

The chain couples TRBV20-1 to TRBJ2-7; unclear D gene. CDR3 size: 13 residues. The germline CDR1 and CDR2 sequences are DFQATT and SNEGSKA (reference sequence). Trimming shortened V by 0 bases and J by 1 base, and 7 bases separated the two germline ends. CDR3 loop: CSAREWGSYEQYF. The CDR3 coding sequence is TGCAGTGCTAGAGAGTGGGGTTCCTACGAGCAGTACTTC.

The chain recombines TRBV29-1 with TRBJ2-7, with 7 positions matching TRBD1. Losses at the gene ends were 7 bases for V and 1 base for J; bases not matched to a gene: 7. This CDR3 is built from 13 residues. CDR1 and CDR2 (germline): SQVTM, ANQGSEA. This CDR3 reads CSAREQGSYEQYF. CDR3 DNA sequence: TGCAGCGCTCGAGAACAGGGGTCCTACGAGCAGTACTTC.